The 17 T cell receptor beta chains in this list originate from one sample, sequenced in a study of blood T cell repertoires in COVID-19. The method was immunoSEQ multiplex PCR; TCRdb's version includes in-frame clones alone and lacks a portion of them. The table shows roughly 380,000 clones, with about 88% occurring only once. The sequenced sample consisted of PBMCs or T cells enriched from blood (not recorded which). The receptor set was obtained from a woman younger than 45 who had recovered from COVID-19.

The DNA for the CDR3 is TGTGCCAGCAGTGAAGAGGCGGGAGAGCAGTACTTC. This codes for CASSEEAGEQYF. The genes are TRBV25-1 and TRBJ2-7; tentatively, D is TRBD2 (6 bases). V lost 2 bases, J lost 7 bases, and 9 bases lay in between. CDR1 and CDR2 (germline): MGHDK, SYGVNS. This CDR3 contains 12 residues.

The rearrangement links TRBV28 to TRBJ1-6, with 8 bases that match TRBD1. There are 16 residues in the CDR3. Germline V CDR1 and CDR2: MDHEN, SYDVKM. With 6 bases clipped from V and 10 bases from J, the junction kept 14 bases outside the gene matches. The DNA of the CDR3 is TGTGCCAGCAGACCCGGGACAGGCCTAGCCTACTCACCCCTCCACTTT. Translated, it gives CASRPGTGLAYSPLHF.

J is TRBJ2-1 and V is TRBV23-1; D perhaps matches TRBD1 (5 bases). TRBV23-1 is identified as an open reading frame with a role that is uncertain. The CDR3 loop spans 15 amino acids. The ends were cut back, 3 bases at V and 10 bases at J, with 19 bases in the middle. This CDR3 is CASSQLTGATLEQFF. The CDR3, as DNA: TGCGCCAGCAGTCAGCTAACTGGGGCCACCTTAGAGCAGTTCTTC.

The rearrangement uses TRBV4-1 and TRBJ1-1; D not certain. The CDR3 sequence is 13 residues long. CDR1 and CDR2 (germline): MGHRA, YSYEKL. V lost 4 bases and J lost 11, with 17 bases in between. Here the CDR3 DNA reads TGCGCCAGCAGCCGAGAGAGGGAGCAAGGGGCTTTCTTT. It encodes CASSREREQGAFF.

The genes are TRBV30 and TRBJ1-3; TRBD1 is a possible D gene (6 bases). CDR1 GTSNPN and CDR2 SVGIG come from the germline V gene (reference sequence). This CDR3 is built from 17 residues. The germline V and J ends were trimmed by 4 bases and 4 bases, with 23 bases remaining between them. The CDR3 loop is CAWTGLFKQGPGNTIYF. The CDR3 nucleotides read TGTGCCTGGACGGGTCTCTTTAAACAGGGTCCGGGAAACACCATATATTTT.

In nucleotides, the CDR3 is TGTGCCAGCAGTTCCAGGGACTGGACTAGCGGGAGTACAGATACGCAGTATTTT. As protein: CASSSRDWTSGSTDTQYF. J is TRBJ2-3 and V is TRBV11-3; TRBD2 matches at 13 bases. V shed 6 bases, J shed 3 bases, and the junction held 12 bases outside the gene matches. Germline assignment: CDR1 SGHNT and CDR2 YENEEA. This CDR3 is 18 amino acids long.

This chain links TRBV7-3 with TRBJ2-2, with a tentative D call TRBD2 (5 bases). Germline V gene data show CDR1 as SGHTA and CDR2 as FQGTGA. With 4 bases removed from V and 5 bases from J, the gap between germline ends came to 11 bases. This CDR3 spans 14 amino acids. The CDR3 is CASSSYRDTGELFF. CDR3 nucleotide sequence: TGTGCCAGCAGCTCCTATCGGGATACCGGGGAGCTGTTTTTT. Looking up the rest from reference TRBV7-3 and TRBJ2-2 gives the full variable domain: GAGVSQTPSNKVTEKGKYVELRCDPISGHTALYWYRQSLGQGPEFLIYFQGTGAADDSGLPNDRFFAVRPEGSVSTLKIQRTERGDSAVYLCASSSYRDTGELFFGEGSRLTVL.

The genes are TRBV6-5 and TRBJ1-2, with 8 bases identical to TRBD1. The junction had 9 bases not matched to a gene; V was cut back by 5 bases and J by 4 bases. The CDR3 has 15 amino acids. Germline V gene sequence: CDR1 MNHEY, CDR2 SVGAGI. The CDR3 loop is CASSPARGTGYGYTF. In DNA form, the CDR3 reads TGTGCCAGCAGTCCTGCCCGGGGGACAGGCTATGGCTACACCTTC.

The rearrangement links TRBV12-3 or TRBV12-4 to TRBJ2-7; 7 bases are a match to TRBD1. Losses at the gene ends were 5 bases for V and 11 bases for J; bases not matched to a gene: 9. This CDR3 has 12 residues. CDR3 in amino acids: CASSPGRDSEYF. For the CDR3, the DNA is TGTGCCAGCAGTCCCGGCCGGGACAGCGAGTACTTC.

In DNA, the CDR3 is TGTGCCAGCAGCCGGGAACATTTGAACACCGGGGAGCTGTTTTTT. Translating gives CASSREHLNTGELFF. The V gene is TRBV5-8, the J gene TRBJ2-2, with a tentative D call TRBD2 (5 bases). Per the germline V gene, CDR1 is SGHTS and CDR2 is YDEGEE. The CDR3 totals 15 residues. The ends were cut back, 4 bases at V and 1 base at J, with 11 bases in the middle.

The gene calls are TRBV4-1 and TRBJ2-7; 7 bases map to TRBD1. The CDR3 contains 14 residues. With 4 bases clipped from V and 3 bases from J, the junction kept 6 bases outside the gene matches. CDR1 and CDR2 from the germline V gene are MGHRA and YSYEKL. The CDR3 DNA follows: TGCGCCAGCAGCCCTCGGGACAGAAACTACGAGCAGTACTTC. It encodes CASSPRDRNYEQYF.

V is TRBV5-1 and J is TRBJ1-1, with a tentative D call TRBD1 (5 bases). The CDR3 loop spans 13 amino acids. Germline V gives CDR1 SGHRS, CDR2 YFSETQ. Trimming removed 3 bases at V and 4 bases at J, with 10 bases between. The CDR3 is CASSYAGGTEAFF. DNA for the CDR3: TGCGCCAGCAGCTATGCGGGGGGCACTGAAGCTTTCTTT.

V and J are TRBV30 and TRBJ1-6, with D unclear. Germline CDR1 reads GTSNPN; CDR2 reads SVGIG (reference sequence). This CDR3 contains 12 residues. The V gene lost 2 bases and the J gene lost 7 bases, with 6 bases spanning the gap. The CDR3 region is CAWSPRNSPLHF. The CDR3 nucleotides are TGTGCCTGGAGTCCTAGGAATTCACCCCTCCACTTT.

The V and J genes are TRBV11-3 and TRBJ2-1; 11 nucleotides align to TRBD2. Germline trimming cut 3 bases from V and 5 bases from J; bases unmatched to any gene: 3. This CDR3 region has 15 residues. The germline CDR1 and CDR2 sequences are SGHNT and YENEEA. In nucleotides, the CDR3 is TGTGCCAGCAGCTTCGTAGCGGGAGGGGACAATGAGCAGTTCTTC. This translates into CASSFVAGGDNEQFF.

V usage is TRBV4-2 and J usage is TRBJ2-5; the match to TRBD2 covers 8 bases. The germline CDR1 and CDR2 sequences are LGHNA and YNFKEQ. V shed 1 base and J 5 bases; nucleotides not matched to a gene: 12. This CDR3 contains 17 residues. The CDR3 is CASSQGASSGGGETQYF. The CDR3 nucleotides are TGTGCCAGCAGCCAAGGGGCGTCCAGCGGGGGAGGGGAGACCCAGTACTTC.

The chain is built from TRBV4-1 and TRBJ1-4; 12 bases map to TRBD1. Germline V gives CDR1 MGHRA, CDR2 YSYEKL. Trimming removed 4 bases from V and 4 bases from J; junction bases left unmatched: 7. The CDR3 contains 17 residues. The DNA for the CDR3 is TGCGCCAGCAGCCTCCCCGGGACAGGGGGCCTTAATGAAAAACTGTTTTTT. This codes for CASSLPGTGGLNEKLFF.

The gene calls are TRBV5-1 and TRBJ2-6; tentatively, D is TRBD1 (5 bases). Germline CDR1 and CDR2: SGHRS and YFSETQ. The CDR3 runs to 16 residues. Trimming left V 0 bases short and J 2 bases short, with 9 bases between. In DNA, the CDR3 is TGCGCCAGCAGCTTGGATTCCAGGGCTGGGGCCAACGTCCTGACTTTC. Protein sequence: CASSLDSRAGANVLTF. Combining the CDR3 with reference TRBV5-1 and TRBJ2-6 gives the whole variable domain KAGVTQTPRYLIKTRGQQVTLSCSPISGHRSVSWYQQTPGQGLQFLFEYFSETQRNKGNFPGRFSGRQFSNSRSEMNVSTLELGDSALYLCASSLDSRAGANVLTFGAGSRLTVL.